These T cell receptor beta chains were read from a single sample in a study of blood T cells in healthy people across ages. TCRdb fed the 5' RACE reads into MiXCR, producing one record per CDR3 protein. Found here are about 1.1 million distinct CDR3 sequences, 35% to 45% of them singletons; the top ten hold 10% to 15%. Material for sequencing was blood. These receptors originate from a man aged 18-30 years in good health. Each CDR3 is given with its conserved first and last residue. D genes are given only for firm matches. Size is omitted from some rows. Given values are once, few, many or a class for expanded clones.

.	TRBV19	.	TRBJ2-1	CASTTPFDNNEQFF	TGTGCCAGCACCACCCCTTTCGACAACAATGAGCAGTTCTTC
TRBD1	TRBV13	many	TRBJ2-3	CASSLTGGSDTQYF	TGTGCCAGCAGCTTGACAGGGGGGTCAGATACGCAGTATTTT
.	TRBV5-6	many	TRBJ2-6	CASSLSFSGANVLTF	TGTGCCAGCAGCTTGTCGTTCTCTGGGGCCAACGTCCTGACTTTC
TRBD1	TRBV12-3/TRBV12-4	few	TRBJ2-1	CASSLGEDREEEQFF	TGTGCCAGCAGTTTAGGTGAGGACAGGGAGGAGGAGCAGTTCTTC
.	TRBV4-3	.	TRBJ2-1	CAGSQLGSYNEQFF	TGCGCCGGCAGCCAACTGGGCTCCTACAATGAGCAGTTCTTC
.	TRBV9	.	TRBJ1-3	CASSVDLGAGNTIYF	TGTGCCAGCAGCGTAGACCTAGGGGCTGGAAACACCATATATTTT
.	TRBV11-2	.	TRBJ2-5	CASSCGMQETQYF	TGTGCCAGCAGCTGTGGCATGCAAGAGACCCAGTACTTC
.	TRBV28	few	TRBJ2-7	CASGGTESYEQYF	TGTGCCAGCGGGGGGACGGAATCCTACGAGCAGTACTTC
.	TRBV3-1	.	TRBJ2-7	CASSQGQGYEQYF	TGTGCCAGCAGCCAAGGGCAGGGCTACGAGCAGTACTTC
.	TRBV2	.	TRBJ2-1	CASSDNVIAHEQFF	TGTGCCAGCAGTGATAATGTGATAGCCCATGAGCAGTTCTTC
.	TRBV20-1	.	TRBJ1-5	CSAREGMVNQPQHF	TGCAGTGCTAGAGAAGGGATGGTTAATCAGCCCCAGCATTTT
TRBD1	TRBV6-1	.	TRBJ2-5	CASSPPDRGRETQYF	TGTGCCAGCAGTCCACCCGACAGGGGGAGGGAGACCCAGTACTTC
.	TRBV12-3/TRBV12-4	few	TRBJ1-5	CASSLGQSPGPQHF	TGTGCCAGCAGTTTAGGACAGTCTCCTGGGCCCCAGCATTTT
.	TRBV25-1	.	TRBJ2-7	CASSESGSAYEQYF	TGTGCCAGCAGTGAATCGGGCAGCGCCTACGAGCAGTACTTC
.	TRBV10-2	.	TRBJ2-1	CASLERNEQFF	TGCGCCAGCCTGGAAAGGAATGAGCAGTTCTTC
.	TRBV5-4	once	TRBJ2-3	CASSLTMTDTQYF	TGTGCCAGCAGCCTCACTATGACAGATACGCAGTATTTT
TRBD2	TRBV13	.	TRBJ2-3	CASSDLGSGGAGGLTDTQYF	TGTGCCAGCAGCGACCTCGGTAGCGGGGGGGCCGGGGGGCTGACAGATACGCAGTATTTT
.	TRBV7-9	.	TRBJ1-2	CASSLVQSGYTF	TGTGCCAGCAGCTTAGTCCAATCGGGCTACACCTTC
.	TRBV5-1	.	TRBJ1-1	CASNDRTNTEAFF	TGCGCCAGCAATGACAGGACGAACACTGAAGCTTTCTTT
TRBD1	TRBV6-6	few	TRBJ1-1	CASSQRQGTDTEAFF	TGTGCCAGCAGTCAGCGACAGGGAACGGACACTGAAGCTTTCTTT
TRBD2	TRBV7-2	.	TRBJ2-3	CASSLVASSGGSADTQYF	TGTGCCAGCAGCTTAGTGGCGTCTAGCGGGGGGTCTGCAGATACGCAGTATTTT
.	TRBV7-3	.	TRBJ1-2	CASSPDRFQHGYTF	TGTGCCAGCAGCCCAGACAGATTTCAACATGGCTACACCTTC
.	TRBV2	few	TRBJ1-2	CASSVGGNVYGYTF	TGTGCCAGCAGTGTGGGGGGAAATGTCTATGGCTACACCTTC
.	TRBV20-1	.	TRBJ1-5	CSANSVVGQPQHF	TGCAGTGCTAACAGCGTAGTAGGTCAGCCCCAGCATTTT
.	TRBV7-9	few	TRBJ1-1	CASSLGPGQMNTEAFF	TGTGCCAGCAGCTTAGGTCCAGGTCAGATGAACACTGAAGCTTTCTTT
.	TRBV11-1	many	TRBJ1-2	CASSLGAGASGSWDGYTF	TGTGCCAGCAGCTTAGGGGCCGGAGCATCGGGTTCATGGGATGGCTACACCTTC
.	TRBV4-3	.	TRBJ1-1	CASSTRLGGSGEAFF	TGCGCCAGCAGCACCCGGCTGGGGGGCTCGGGTGAAGCTTTCTTT
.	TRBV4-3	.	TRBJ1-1	CASSTDTGNLGAFF	TGCGCCAGCAGTACTGACACTGGTAATCTCGGAGCTTTCTTT
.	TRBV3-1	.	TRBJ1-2	CASSPTSEPLGYTF	TGTGCCAGCAGCCCGACCTCTGAACCCCTTGGCTACACCTTC
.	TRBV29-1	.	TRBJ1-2	CSAAVHYGYTF	TGCAGCGCTGCAGTCCACTATGGCTACACCTTC
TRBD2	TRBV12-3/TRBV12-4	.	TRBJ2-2	CASSLGAGSGGELFF	TGTGCCAGCAGTTTAGGAGCGGGGTCGGGCGGGGAGCTGTTTTTT
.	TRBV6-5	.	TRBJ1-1	CASSYSPYMNTEAFF	TGTGCCAGCAGTTACTCCCCATACATGAACACTGAAGCTTTCTTT
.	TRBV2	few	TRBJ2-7	CASRQSYEQYF	TGTGCCAGCAGGCAGTCCTACGAGCAGTACTTC
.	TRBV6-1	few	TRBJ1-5	CATGTGASNQPQHF	TGTGCCACCGGAACCGGGGCTAGCAATCAGCCCCAGCATTTT
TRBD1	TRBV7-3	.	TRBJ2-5	CASSLHRGPQETQYF	TGTGCCAGCAGCTTACACAGGGGCCCGCAAGAGACCCAGTACTTC
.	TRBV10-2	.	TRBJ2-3	CASSERGERGTDTQYF	TGCGCCAGCAGTGAGAGGGGTGAGAGGGGCACAGATACGCAGTATTTT
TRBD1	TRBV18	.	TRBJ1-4	CASSPSETGPNEKLFF	TGTGCCAGCTCACCCTCCGAGACAGGGCCAAATGAAAAACTGTTTTTT
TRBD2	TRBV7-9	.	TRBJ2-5	CASSLEIGLAQNEQYF	TGTGCCAGCAGCTTAGAAATAGGACTAGCGCAGAATGAGCAGTACTTC
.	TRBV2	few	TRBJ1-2	CASSYLRGGRNPDIYGYTF	TGTGCCAGCAGCTACCTAAGGGGTGGCAGGAATCCGGACATCTATGGCTACACCTTC
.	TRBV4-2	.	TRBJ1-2	CASSQDPSRGSYGYTF	TGTGCCAGCAGCCAAGATCCAAGTAGGGGCAGCTATGGCTACACCTTC
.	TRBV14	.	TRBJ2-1	CASSRSKGNEQFF	TGTGCCAGCAGCCGGTCTAAGGGCAATGAGCAGTTCTTC
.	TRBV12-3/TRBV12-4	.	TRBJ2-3	CASSLRTGGVDAQYF	TGTGCCAGCAGTTTACGGACTGGCGGAGTTGATGCGCAATATTTT
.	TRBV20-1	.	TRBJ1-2	CSASADLGYGYTF	TGCAGTGCTAGCGCCGACCTTGGCTATGGCTACACCTTC
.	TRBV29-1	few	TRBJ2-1	CSACQRLSYNEQFF	TGCAGCGCTTGTCAGCGGCTCTCCTACAATGAGCAGTTCTTC
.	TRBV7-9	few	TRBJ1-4	CASSLSGRQNEKLFF	TGTGCCAGCAGCTTAAGTGGGCGCCAGAATGAAAAACTGTTTTTT
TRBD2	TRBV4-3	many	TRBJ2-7	CASSQDPSGSSYEQYF	TGCGCCAGCAGCCAAGATCCTAGCGGTAGCTCCTACGAGCAGTACTTC
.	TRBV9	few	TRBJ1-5	CASSGQPDSNQPQHF	TGTGCCAGCAGCGGACAGCCAGATAGCAATCAGCCCCAGCATTTT
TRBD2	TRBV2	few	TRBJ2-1	CAVPQLAGVDEQFF	TGTGCCGTCCCTCAGCTAGCGGGGGTCGATGAGCAGTTCTTC
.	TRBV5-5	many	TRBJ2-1	CASKMTQYYNEQFF	TGTGCCAGCAAGATGACACAATACTACAATGAGCAGTTCTTC
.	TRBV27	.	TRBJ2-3	CASSLIRIGGSTDTQYF	TGTGCCAGCAGTTTAATCCGAATAGGAGGAAGCACAGATACGCAGTATTTT
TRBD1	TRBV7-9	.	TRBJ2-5	CASSPDRGPYELYF	TGTGCCAGCAGCCCGGACAGGGGACCTTACGAGCTGTACTTC
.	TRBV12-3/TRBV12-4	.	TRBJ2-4	CASSLMVGKNIQYF	TGTGCCAGCAGTTTGATGGTGGGCAAAAACATTCAGTACTTC
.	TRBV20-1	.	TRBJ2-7	CSARERTETYEQYF	TGCAGTGCTAGAGAAAGGACAGAGACCTACGAGCAGTACTTC
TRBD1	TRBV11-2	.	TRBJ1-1	CASSLGQGMAFF	TGTGCCAGCAGCTTAGGACAGGGGATGGCTTTCTTT
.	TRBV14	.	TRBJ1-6	CASSPHMVGTSPLHF	TGTGCCAGCAGCCCCCATATGGTGGGGACTTCACCCCTCCACTTT
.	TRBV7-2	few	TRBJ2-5	CASSLALGQSQETQYF	TGTGCCAGCAGCTTAGCGCTTGGCCAGTCTCAAGAGACCCAGTACTTC
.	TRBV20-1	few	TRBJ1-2	CSARDLAGKDYGYTF	TGCAGTGCTAGAGATCTGGCAGGGAAGGACTATGGCTACACCTTC
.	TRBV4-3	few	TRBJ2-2	CASSQVPGGRTGELFF	TGCGCCAGCAGCCAAGTCCCAGGAGGGAGGACCGGGGAGCTGTTTTTT
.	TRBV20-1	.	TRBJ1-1	CSARTPGYTEAFF	TGCAGTGCTAGAACCCCGGGGTACACTGAAGCTTTCTTT